This is a list of T cell receptor beta chains from one sample in a study of CXCR3-negative and CXCR3-positive naive CD8 T cells. TCRdb re-called the 5' RACE reads; every CDR3 protein appears as one record, without DNA. The sample includes 75,000 to 95,000 distinct CDR3 sequences. The sequenced material came from naive CXCR3- CD8+ T cells from blood. These receptors were obtained from a human donor in good health. Some clones in this sample may be carry-over from other donors' samples. CDR3s include the opening cysteine and the closing phenylalanine or tryptophan. The order of the fields is J gene, V gene, CDR3 protein.

TRBJ1-1 TRBV29-1 CSGIGTGEAFF
TRBJ2-1 TRBV4-1 CASSQDSGTAYNEQFF
TRBJ1-2 TRBV19 CASSWRYGYTF
TRBJ2-7 TRBV28 CASSRSESSYEQYF
TRBJ1-2 TRBV20-1 CSARDNSDREIGGYTF
TRBJ2-5 TRBV10-3 CAISEGVNSGETQYF
TRBJ1-1 TRBV5-1 CASSPRSGNTEAFF
TRBJ1-1 TRBV6-2/TRBV6-3 CASSYSNRGQATEAFF
TRBJ2-1 TRBV19 CASSPLDTSSYNEQFF
TRBJ1-1 TRBV7-9 CASSPFLQGIGTEAFF
TRBJ2-4 TRBV7-9 CASSLNPGDVYF
TRBJ1-1 TRBV5-1 CASGPEQGPDTEAFF
TRBJ2-1 TRBV5-4 CASSLESLNEQFF
TRBJ2-1 TRBV10-3 CAIRDRTYNEQLF
TRBJ2-3 TRBV6-4 CASSDSPGTTTDTQYF
TRBJ2-1 TRBV29-1 CSVDGTSEYNEQFF
TRBJ1-1 TRBV19 CASKPSSRGAQAFF
TRBJ1-2 TRBV29-1 CSVEDGSLYGYTF
TRBJ2-7 TRBV29-1 CSALTGGAPYEQYF
TRBJ2-4 TRBV5-1 CASSFGIQGRDIQYF
TRBJ2-7 TRBV25-1 CASSGPYGGGRRYEQYF
TRBJ2-7 TRBV12-3/TRBV12-4 CASGTGVAGGTYEQYF
TRBJ1-1 TRBV20-1 CSATRQGAYTEAFF
TRBJ2-5 TRBV6-2/TRBV6-3 CASSTSGGEETQYF
TRBJ1-2 TRBV7-9 CASSFSGNGYTF
TRBJ2-1 TRBV29-1 CSSGQGDYNEQFF
TRBJ2-7 TRBV7-8 CASSPTGWYEQYF
TRBJ1-2 TRBV21-1 CATWSPGDYGYTF
TRBJ2-1 TRBV3-1 CASSQEWGSYNEQFF
TRBJ2-1 TRBV20-1 CSARDLERGRNYNEQFF
TRBJ1-3 TRBV29-1 CSALSGTGGNTIYF
TRBJ2-7 TRBV30 CAWRLPRGEQYF
TRBJ2-6 TRBV6-5 CASSLQISGANVLTF
TRBJ2-5 TRBV29-1 CSGTTTLVETQYF
TRBJ2-1 TRBV28 CASRVAGAAVNEQFF
TRBJ1-3 TRBV5-6 CASNQGAGNTIYF
TRBJ2-7 TRBV2 CAGRDGAFEQYF
TRBJ2-3 TRBV9 CASSESRPTDTQYF
TRBJ2-7 TRBV29-1 CSGQGRVGEQYF
TRBJ2-1 TRBV29-1 CSVGPPRDRVSDEQFF
TRBJ2-7 TRBV20-1 CRASEEYLSYEQYF
TRBJ2-3 TRBV7-2 CASSDLDLDTQYF
TRBJ1-5 TRBV20-1 CSARDSTGEAQPQHF